This is a list of T cell receptor beta chains from one sample in a study of radiotherapy plus CTLA-4 blockade in lung cancer. Repertoires were generated with immunoSEQ multiplex PCR, while TCRdb's copy carries only in-frame clones and drops some. Of fewer than 65,000 clones in the sample, 75% to 80% were seen once. The specimen was peripheral blood, collected from a patient treated with radiotherapy plus ipilimumab. The source of these receptors is a human donor with non-small cell lung cancer whose response to radiotherapy plus ipilimumab could not be evaluated. Each CDR3 is given with its conserved first and last residue. A D gene is named only where the DNA matches it firmly. Size is stated for part of the rows, as once, few or many counts, or as a class when the clone is expanded.

v_call	j_call	cdr3_length	clone_size	d_call	cdr3_aa	cdr3_nt
TRBV4-3	TRBJ2-3	16	NA	TRBD2	CASSQVWGGGVDTQYF	TGCGCCAGCAGCCAAGTATGGGGCGGGGGTGTAGATACGCAGTATTTT
TRBV9	TRBJ2-7	12	few	NA	CASSGDRYEQYF	TGTGCCAGCAGTGGAGACAGATACGAGCAGTACTTC
TRBV7-6	TRBJ2-2	17	NA	NA	CASSRRGAATNTGELFF	TGTGCCAGCAGCCGAAGAGGAGCGGCGACCAACACCGGGGAGCTGTTTTTT
TRBV7-2	TRBJ2-7	17	NA	TRBD2	CASSLVGLAGGLDEQYF	TGTGCCAGCAGCTTAGTCGGTCTAGCGGGGGGATTAGACGAGCAGTACTTC
TRBV28	TRBJ1-1	15	NA	TRBD1	CASSVLTGMNTEAFF	TGTGCCAGCAGTGTCTTGACAGGGATGAACACTGAAGCTTTCTTT
TRBV18	TRBJ2-7	16	NA	TRBD2	CASSDSLTSGGGEQYF	TGTGCCAGCTCAGACTCCTTGACTAGCGGGGGAGGCGAGCAGTACTTC
TRBV7-3	TRBJ2-3	13	NA	TRBD2	CASSLGLADTQYF	TGTGCCAGCAGCTTGGGACTAGCAGATACGCAGTATTTT
TRBV7-6	TRBJ1-2	15	NA	TRBD1	CASSLVGGQGNGYTF	TGTGCCAGCAGCTTAGTTGGGGGACAGGGGAATGGCTACACCTTC
TRBV7-2	TRBJ2-5	15	NA	NA	CASSSTRQGGETQYF	TGTGCCAGCAGCAGTACCCGACAGGGAGGAGAGACCCAGTACTTC
TRBV5-1	TRBJ2-3	16	NA	TRBD2	CASSLGTSGNTDTQYF	TGCGCCAGCAGCTTAGGGACTAGCGGGAATACAGATACGCAGTATTTT
TRBV19	TRBJ2-1	16	NA	TRBD2	CASSIPGTSVVQEQFF	TGTGCCAGTAGTATCCCCGGGACTAGCGTGGTCCAGGAGCAGTTCTTC
TRBV20-1	TRBJ1-3	10	few	NA	CSAVGNTIYF	TGCAGTGCCGTTGGAAACACCATATATTTT
TRBV9	TRBJ2-7	13	few	NA	CASSAGEGAEQYF	TGTGCCAGCAGCGCGGGAGAAGGGGCCGAGCAGTACTTC
TRBV7-9	TRBJ1-4	15	NA	TRBD1	CASSLGTATNEKLFF	TGTGCCAGCAGCTTGGGGACAGCAACTAATGAAAAACTGTTTTTT
TRBV2	TRBJ1-1	13	NA	NA	CASSEARDTEAFF	TGTGCCAGCAGTGAAGCGCGGGACACTGAAGCTTTCTTT
TRBV9	TRBJ1-1	15	NA	TRBD1	CASSVAAGQGSGAFF	TGTGCCAGCAGCGTCGCCGCCGGACAGGGTAGTGGAGCTTTCTTT
TRBV6-5	TRBJ2-7	15	NA	TRBD2	CASSWTSGSVLEQYF	TGTGCCAGCAGTTGGACTAGCGGGAGTGTTTTAGAGCAGTACTTC
TRBV28	TRBJ1-5	13	NA	NA	CAEGRLFNQPQHF	TGTGCCGAGGGCAGGCTTTTTAATCAGCCCCAGCATTTT
TRBV4-3	TRBJ1-1	15	NA	TRBD1	CASSQTWTGNTEAFF	TGCGCCAGCAGCCAGACGTGGACAGGGAACACTGAAGCTTTCTTT
TRBV7-9	TRBJ2-3	14	NA	TRBD1	CASSSGQRTDTQYF	TGTGCCAGCAGCTCGGGACAGCGCACAGATACGCAGTATTTT
TRBV5-1	TRBJ2-2	14	NA	NA	CASSFGQNSGELFF	TGCGCCAGCAGCTTTGGGCAGAATAGCGGGGAGCTGTTTTTT
TRBV19	TRBJ2-3	15	NA	NA	CASSIGGQTGDTQYF	TGTGCCAGTAGTATAGGGGGACAAACCGGAGATACGCAGTATTTT
TRBV2	TRBJ2-7	12	NA	NA	CASRIQIYEQYF	TGTGCCAGCAGGATACAGATTTACGAGCAGTACTTC
TRBV18	TRBJ2-7	16	once	NA	CASSPPGADRSYEQYF	TGTGCCAGCTCACCACCGGGGGCGGACCGATCCTACGAGCAGTACTTC
TRBV18	TRBJ2-7	13	NA	NA	CASSPAGDYEQYF	TGTGCCAGCTCGCCAGCAGGGGATTACGAGCAGTACTTC
TRBV7-3	TRBJ2-1	16	once	TRBD2	CASSHPAGGDWNEQFF	TGTGCCAGCAGCCACCCAGCGGGGGGCGATTGGAATGAGCAGTTCTTC
TRBV19	TRBJ2-6	17	once	NA	CASSIWGLLSGANVLTF	TGTGCCAGTAGTATATGGGGCCTCCTCTCTGGGGCCAACGTCCTGACTTTC
TRBV4-2	TRBJ2-3	17	NA	TRBD1	CASSQEWRTGPTDTQYF	TGTGCCAGCAGCCAAGAATGGCGGACAGGGCCCACAGATACGCAGTATTTT
TRBV6-1	TRBJ2-3	13	few	TRBD1	CATGQGGTDTQYF	TGTGCCACGGGACAGGGAGGAACAGATACGCAGTATTTT
TRBV11-3	TRBJ2-5	16	NA	TRBD2	CASSPGTSHTDETQYF	TGTGCCAGCAGCCCTGGGACTAGCCACACAGACGAGACCCAGTACTTC
TRBV7-3	TRBJ1-1	13	NA	NA	CASSSGGGGEAFF	TGTGCCAGCAGCTCCGGGGGTGGCGGTGAAGCTTTCTTT
TRBV7-9	TRBJ1-4	15	NA	TRBD1	CASSPDRVANEKLFF	TGTGCCAGCAGCCCCGACAGGGTGGCTAATGAAAAACTGTTTTTT
TRBV4-1	TRBJ2-6	18	NA	NA	CASSQVTGPPSGANVLTF	TGCGCCAGCAGCCAAGTCACAGGCCCTCCCTCTGGGGCCAACGTCCTGACTTTC